Presented here are 20 T cell receptor beta chains from one specimen sequenced in a study of T-cell reconstitution after alpha-beta-depleted transplantation in children. A library of TCRbeta sequences, prepared with unique molecular identifiers, was generated. Via MiXCR, TCRdb re-called the PCR reads, giving one row per CDR3 protein. The sample shows hundreds of thousands of distinct CDR3 sequences, about a tenth of them seen only once. The sample in question was PBMCs from the stem cell graft donor, obtained from the stem cell graft. The receptor source for this set is a human donor who donated a stem cell graft to a child with SCID.

V gene TRBV13 combines with J gene TRBJ2-7, with TRBD1 as a possible D gene (6 bases). The CDR3 contains 16 residues. V was cut by 4 bases and J by 5 bases, with 21 bases left in between. Germline V CDR1 and CDR2: PRHDT, FYEKMQ (reference sequence). The CDR3 loop reads CASSSTLQGPSDEQYF. In DNA form, the CDR3 reads TGTGCCAGCAGCTCGACCCTACAGGGACCGTCGGACGAGCAGTACTTC. The variable domain in full, with the rest retrieved from reference TRBV13 and TRBJ2-7, is AAGVIQSPRHLIKEKRETATLKCYPIPRHDTVYWYQQGPGQDPQFLISFYEKMQSDKGSIPDRFSAQQFSDYHSELNMSSLELGDSALYFCASSSTLQGPSDEQYFGPGTRLTVT.

This clonotype appeared a few times. The chain has TRBV5-1 and TRBJ2-2, with 7 bases aligning to TRBD2. Per the germline V gene, CDR1 is SGHRS and CDR2 is YFSETQ. The trim removed 1 base at V and 3 bases at J, leaving 3 bases unmatched. The CDR3 runs to 15 residues. CDR3 residues: CASSLSGAYTGELFF. In nucleotides, the CDR3 is TGCGCCAGCAGCTTGAGCGGGGCCTACACCGGGGAGCTGTTTTTT. Variable domain in full (rest from reference TRBV5-1 and TRBJ2-2): KAGVTQTPRYLIKTRGQQVTLSCSPISGHRSVSWYQQTPGQGLQFLFEYFSETQRNKGNFPGRFSGRQFSNSRSEMNVSTLELGDSALYLCASSLSGAYTGELFFGEGSRLTVL.

This clonotype was counted between two and nine times. The V and J genes are TRBV9 and TRBJ2-1, with D possibly being TRBD2 (6 bases). Trimming took off 4 bases at V and 2 bases at J, with 16 bases between the two ends. Germline V CDR1 and CDR2: SGDLS, YYNGEE. The CDR3 loop spans 16 amino acids. In DNA, the CDR3 is TGTGCCAGCAGCTCGCTCCGGGACTTACCCTACAATGAGCAGTTCTTC. It is translated as CASSSLRDLPYNEQFF.

This clonotype was detected many times. The chain joins TRBV6-4 to TRBJ2-2, with 10 bases aligning to TRBD1. Losses at the gene ends were 8 bases for V and 3 bases for J; bases not matched to a gene: 6. CDR3 length: 15 residues. Germline loops: CDR1 MRHNA, CDR2 SNTAGT. The DNA for the CDR3 is TGTGCCAGCGGAGAGACAGGGGGCGACACCGGGGAGCTGTTTTTT. Translated: CASGETGGDTGELFF.

This clonotype was seen a few times. The chain carries TRBV5-1 and TRBJ1-1; 8 positions agree with TRBD1. J gave up 10 bases and V 5 bases, and 10 bases lay outside the gene matches. The CDR3 covers 13 residues. The V gene's germline CDR1 is SGHRS and CDR2 YFSETQ. The CDR3 DNA is TGCGCCAGCAGATCGGACAGGGTACCTCGAGCTTTCTTT. It specifies CASRSDRVPRAFF. The full variable domain, rest sourced from reference TRBV5-1 and TRBJ1-1, is KAGVTQTPRYLIKTRGQQVTLSCSPISGHRSVSWYQQTPGQGLQFLFEYFSETQRNKGNFPGRFSGRQFSNSRSEMNVSTLELGDSALYLCASRSDRVPRAFFGQGTRLTVV.

As regards this clonotype: Possible read error: a much larger clone is one base away. The CDR3 end shows no conserved phenylalanine or tryptophan, and so a read error is likely. This chain joins TRBV5-1 and TRBJ2-5, with unresolved D. There are 11 residues in the CDR3. Germline V gives CDR1 SGHRS, CDR2 YFSETQ. Trimming removed 3 bases at V and 0 bases at J, with 0 bases between. The CDR3 is CASSYQETQYL. In DNA form, the CDR3 reads TGCGCCAGCAGCTACCAAGAGACCCAGTACTTA.

This clonotype has just a few counts. The chain has TRBV7-8 and TRBJ2-5, with a tentative D call TRBD1 (7 bases). This CDR3 is 15 amino acids long. V lost 6 bases to trimming and J lost 4 bases, with 18 bases between them. Germline-derived CDR1 and CDR2 are SGHVS and FQNEAQ. The DNA of the CDR3 is TGTGCCAGCAGTATTCAGGGGGGAACTTTAGAGACCCAGTACTTC. Protein product: CASSIQGGTLETQYF.

This clonotype was picked up a small number of times. DNA for the CDR3: TGTGCCAGCAGCAAAGCGCCACCTAGGATTAGGGGGGGCCAAGAGACCCAGTACTTC. Residues: CASSKAPPRIRGGQETQYF. The rearrangement uses TRBV21-1 and TRBJ2-5; the table's D call TRBD1 went unverified against the DNA. TRBV21-1 is given as a pseudogene. CDR3 size: 19 residues.

DNA for the CDR3: TGTGCCAGCAGCCTCGGGGGTCCGGACTCCTACGAGCAGTACTTC. This encodes CASSLGGPDSYEQYF. The V and J genes are TRBV5-6 and TRBJ2-7, with D possibly being TRBD2 (6 bases). The germline V gene encodes CDR1 SGHDT and CDR2 YYEEEE. The CDR3 has 15 amino acids. Deletions cut 4 bases from V and 0 bases from J, with 14 bases between.

This clonotype has more than one count but fewer than ten. This chain uses TRBV7-7 with TRBJ2-3, with TRBD2 matching 7 bases. With V trimmed by 5 bases and J by 5 bases, 7 bases remained unmatched. The CDR3 runs 14 residues. The germline gives CDR1 SSHAT, CDR2 FNYEAQ (reference sequence). Here the CDR3 DNA reads TGTGCCAGCAGCCTAAGCGGGGCCCAAGATACGCAGTATTTT. It codes for CASSLSGAQDTQYF.

This clonotype was observed many times. The rearrangement joins TRBV29-1 to TRBJ1-2, with unresolved D. The CDR3 loop spans 12 amino acids. With 2 bases removed from V and 2 bases from J, the gap between germline ends came to 6 bases. The germline V gene has CDR1 SQVTM and CDR2 ANQGSEA. The CDR3 nucleotides read TGCAGCGTTGAAACGGGGAACTATGGCTACACCTTC. Translation gives CSVETGNYGYTF.

V and J are TRBV10-3 and TRBJ2-5, with 7 nucleotides matching TRBD1. The length of the CDR3 is 15 residues. The trim removed 3 bases at V and 4 bases at J, leaving 8 bases unmatched. Germline V gene lookup returns CDR1 ENHRY and CDR2 SYGVKD. The CDR3 loop reads CAISEAGTAGETQYF. CDR3 nucleotide sequence: TGTGCCATCAGTGAAGCCGGGACAGCAGGAGAGACCCAGTACTTC.

This clonotype has more than one count but fewer than ten. The chain carries TRBV5-1 and TRBJ2-3, with 10 bases aligning to TRBD2. Germline V CDR1 and CDR2: SGHRS, YFSETQ. The CDR3 totals 14 residues. Germline trimming cut 1 base from V and 4 bases from J; bases unmatched to any gene: 0. CDR3 in amino acids: CASSLTSGADTQYF. The CDR3 nucleotides read TGCGCCAGCAGCTTGACTAGCGGGGCAGATACGCAGTATTTT.

Notes on this clonotype: A read error may be the cause here, since a much bigger clone is one base away. The chain carries TRBV6-1 and TRBJ1-2; TRBD1 is a possible D gene (5 bases). The germline V gene encodes CDR1 MNHNS and CDR2 SASEGT. This CDR3 spans 13 amino acids. Trimming took off 6 bases at V and 8 bases at J, with 16 bases between the two ends. The CDR3 reads CASSPDNLGGYTF. The CDR3 DNA sequence: TGTGCCAGCAGCCCGGACAATCTCGGGGGCTACACCTTC.

This clonotype was recorded a few times. The V and J genes are TRBV5-1 and TRBJ1-1; D might be TRBD1 (5 bases). CDR1 and CDR2 from the germline V gene are SGHRS and YFSETQ. V was cut by 2 bases and J by 0 bases, with 11 bases left in between. This CDR3 region has 15 residues. CDR3 protein: CASSLAGPVNTEAFF. The CDR3 DNA is TGCGCCAGCAGCTTAGCAGGGCCGGTGAACACTGAAGCTTTCTTT. The variable domain in full, completed from reference TRBV5-1 and TRBJ1-1, reads KAGVTQTPRYLIKTRGQQVTLSCSPISGHRSVSWYQQTPGQGLQFLFEYFSETQRNKGNFPGRFSGRQFSNSRSEMNVSTLELGDSALYLCASSLAGPVNTEAFFGQGTRLTVV.

This clonotype showed up just a few times. The chain recombines TRBV24-1 with TRBJ1-5; D is unresolved. Germline V gene data show CDR1 as KGHDR and CDR2 as SFDVKD. This CDR3 comprises 12 residues. V lost 4 bases to trimming and J lost 7 bases, with 7 bases between them. CDR3 loop: CATSESGQPQHF. The CDR3 coding sequence is TGTGCCACCAGTGAATCAGGACAGCCCCAGCATTTT.

The rearrangement uses TRBV5-4 and TRBJ2-3; D remains unclear. The CDR3 spans 15 residues. CDR1 and CDR2 from the germline V gene are SGHNT and YYREEE (reference sequence). The ends were cut back, 2 bases at V and 2 bases at J, with 12 bases in the middle. The CDR3 loop is CASSFGLEHTDTQYF. The CDR3 nucleotides read TGTGCCAGCAGCTTCGGTCTAGAACACACAGATACGCAGTATTTT. Supplemented by reference TRBV5-4 and TRBJ2-3, the full variable domain reads ETGVTQSPTHLIKTRGQQVTLRCSSQSGHNTVSWYQQALGQGPQFIFQYYREEENGRGNFPPRFSGLQFPNYSSELNVNALELDDSALYLCASSFGLEHTDTQYFGPGTRLTVL.

This chain links TRBV15 with TRBJ1-1; unclear D gene. The CDR3 covers 13 residues. Trimming shortened V by 1 base and J by 4 bases, and 7 bases separated the two germline ends. From germline, CDR1 is LNHNV and CDR2 YYDKDF (reference sequence). CDR3 in DNA: TGTGCCACCAGCAGAGGGGCCGGCACTGAAGCTTTCTTT. Its protein product is CATSRGAGTEAFF. The whole variable domain, remainder taken from reference TRBV15 and TRBJ1-1, is DAMVIQNPRYQVTQFGKPVTLSCSQTLNHNVMYWYQQKSSQAPKLLFHYYDKDFNNEADTPDNFQSRRPNTSFCFLDIRSPGLGDTAMYLCATSRGAGTEAFFGQGTRLTVV.

The J gene is TRBJ2-3, the V gene TRBV11-2; 9 nucleotides agree with TRBD1. CDR1 and CDR2 (germline): SGHAT, FQNNGV. The V gene end was trimmed by 5 bases and the J gene end by 4 bases; junction bases not matched to a gene: 10. CDR3 length: 16 residues. CDR3 amino acids: CASSPRGDRVPDTQYF. In DNA form, the CDR3 reads TGTGCCAGCAGCCCCAGGGGGGACAGGGTCCCAGATACGCAGTATTTT.

There are a few counts of this clonotype. The chain has TRBV10-3 and TRBJ2-7, with D tentatively TRBD1 or TRBD2 (5 bases each). Germline loops: CDR1 ENHRY, CDR2 SYGVKD. This CDR3 comprises 12 residues. Deletions cut 8 bases from V and 5 bases from J, with 13 bases between. The CDR3 DNA reads as TGTGCCATCCAGAACGGGGCCCACGAGCAGTACTTC. Amino acid sequence: CAIQNGAHEQYF.